These 20 T cell receptor beta chains were sequenced from one sample in a study of cytomegalovirus exposure and HLA in healthy donors. Sequencing used immunoSEQ multiplex PCR; TCRdb keeps in-frame clones, though not all of them. This table has some 200,000 clones, approximately 84% appearing once. Sequencing input: PBMCs. These TCRs come from a woman aged 18-30 years in good health and CMV-seropositive.

The V gene is TRBV5-4, the J gene TRBJ1-2; D is ambiguous. V lost 5 bases to trimming and J lost 6 bases, with 14 bases between them. The germline V gene has CDR1 SGHNT and CDR2 YYREEE (reference sequence). The CDR3 covers 13 residues. CDR3: CASRIGGQDGYTF. For the CDR3, the DNA is TGTGCCAGCAGAATAGGAGGGCAGGATGGCTACACCTTC.

The chain uses TRBV7-9 and TRBJ2-1; the match to TRBD2 covers 13 bases. The CDR3 length is 15 residues. The germline V gene has CDR1 SEHNR and CDR2 FQNEAQ (reference sequence). The trim removed 4 bases at V and 10 bases at J, leaving 7 bases unmatched. CDR3 nucleotide sequence: TGTGCCAGCAGCTCGACTAGCGGGGGGACCAGGGAGCAGTTCTTC. The encoded protein is CASSSTSGGTREQFF.

This rearrangement joins TRBV7-9 to TRBJ2-7; D unclear. The CDR3 sequence is 14 residues long. With 2 bases removed from V and 2 bases from J, the gap between germline ends came to 10 bases. Germline lookup yields CDR1 SEHNR and CDR2 FQNEAQ (reference sequence). CDR3 bases: TGTGCCAGCAGCTTATACTCTGAAACCTACGAGCAGTACTTC. This encodes CASSLYSETYEQYF.

The chain recombines TRBV5-1 with TRBJ2-7; 7 positions match TRBD1. In germline, CDR1 is SGHRS, CDR2 YFSETQ. Trimming cost V 4 bases and J 2 bases; bases outside gene matches: 9. This CDR3 spans 15 amino acids. The CDR3: CASSQGIGTAYEQYF. In nucleotides, the CDR3 is TGCGCCAGCAGCCAGGGAATCGGGACAGCCTACGAGCAGTACTTC.

The chain combines TRBV7-9 with TRBJ2-7; weak D call: TRBD2 (7 bases). The CDR3 has 13 residues. From germline, CDR1 is SEHNR and CDR2 FQNEAQ (reference sequence). Trimming pared 1 base from V and 7 bases from J, leaving 11 bases between. The CDR3 DNA reads TGTGCCAGCAGCTTAGAGGGGGGGAAGGAGCAGTACTTC. Translation gives CASSLEGGKEQYF.

The chain recombines TRBV7-2 with TRBJ2-1, with D possibly being TRBD2 (7 bases). The germline gives CDR1 SGHTA, CDR2 FQGNSA. V was pared by 8 bases and J by 2 bases, with 16 bases between. The CDR3 covers 15 residues. CDR3 nucleotide sequence: TGTGCCAGCGGGGGCCTAGCGGCCCCCTACAATGAGCAGTTCTTC. It codes for CASGGLAAPYNEQFF.

This chain links TRBV9 with TRBJ2-3, with 9 bases lining up with TRBD2. Germline V gives CDR1 SGDLS, CDR2 YYNGEE. The CDR3 is 17 amino acids. V dropped 2 bases and J dropped 11; count of bases not matched to a gene: 18. Here the CDR3 reads CASSVGFGLAGPLEQYF. CDR3 nucleotides: TGTGCCAGCAGCGTGGGGTTTGGGCTAGCGGGGCCACTCGAGCAGTATTTT.

V and J are TRBV4-3 and TRBJ1-2, with D tentatively TRBD1 (5 bases). There are 15 residues in the CDR3. Germline V gene data show CDR1 as LGHNA and CDR2 as YSLEER. V lost 3 bases and J lost 7, with 18 bases in between. The chain's CDR3 is CASSQLGGGESGYTF. Written as DNA, the CDR3 is TGCGCCAGCAGCCAGTTGGGGGGAGGGGAATCTGGCTACACCTTC.

This clone occurred once. This rearrangement joins TRBV6-5 to TRBJ2-7; 7 bases line up with TRBD1. V lost 8 bases and J lost 5; bases outside the gene matches: 3. The V gene's germline CDR1 is MNHEY and CDR2 SVGAGI. The CDR3 contains 11 residues. The CDR3 region is CASYTGDEQYF. CDR3 nucleotide sequence: TGTGCCAGCTATACAGGGGACGAGCAGTACTTC.

The rearrangement joins TRBV21-1 to TRBJ1-3; the table names TRBD1, a call not compared with the DNA. TRBV21-1 is flagged as a pseudogene. This CDR3 spans 18 amino acids. CDR3 in DNA: TGTGCCAGCAGCAAAGGGTACGTAGGACAGGACTCTGGAAACACCATATATTTT. Its translation: CASSKGYVGQDSGNTIYF.

The chain links TRBV6-1 to TRBJ2-1; a possible D gene is TRBD2 (5 bases). Trimming removed 5 bases at V and 5 bases at J, with 16 bases between. The CDR3 is 15 amino acids. Germline V gives CDR1 MNHNS, CDR2 SASEGT. CDR3 amino acids: CASSHNRGSNNEQFF. CDR3 in DNA: TGTGCCAGCAGTCATAATCGGGGTTCAAACAATGAGCAGTTCTTC.

The chain carries TRBV15 and TRBJ1-2; a possible D gene is TRBD1 (5 bases). Germline loops: CDR1 LNHNV, CDR2 YYDKDF (reference sequence). Trimming removed 4 bases at V and 2 bases at J, with 8 bases between. CDR3 length equals 13 residues. Here the CDR3 reads CATSTQENYGYTF. CDR3 sequence (DNA): TGTGCCACCAGCACACAGGAGAACTATGGCTACACCTTC. Together with reference TRBV15 and TRBJ1-2, the CDR3 gives the full variable domain: DAMVIQNPRYQVTQFGKPVTLSCSQTLNHNVMYWYQQKSSQAPKLLFHYYDKDFNNEADTPDNFQSRRPNTSFCFLDIRSPGLGDTAMYLCATSTQENYGYTFGSGTRLTVV.

The V call is TRBV19, the J call TRBJ1-2, with TRBD1 matching 9 bases. The V gene's germline CDR1 is LNHDA and CDR2 SQIVND (reference sequence). The V and J ends lost 2 bases and 11 bases, in that order; junction bases with no gene match: 3. The CDR3 sequence is 12 residues long. Written as DNA, the CDR3 is TGTGCCAGTAGTATACACAGGGGGCGATACACCTTC. It yields the protein CASSIHRGRYTF. The full variable domain, completed using reference TRBV19 and TRBJ1-2, is DGGITQSPKYLFRKEGQNVTLSCEQNLNHDAMYWYRQDPGQGLRLIYYSQIVNDFQKGDIAEGYSVSREKKESFPLTVTSAQKNPTAFYLCASSIHRGRYTFGSGTRLTVV.

This clone came up a few times. This chain links TRBV6-1 with TRBJ2-7; TRBD1 aligns across 9 bases. This CDR3 has 14 residues. Germline V gene lookup returns CDR1 MNHNS and CDR2 SASEGT. Germline trimming cut 4 bases from V and 6 bases from J; bases unmatched to any gene: 7. The CDR3 here is CASSVGQGQSEQYF. The CDR3 coding sequence is TGTGCCAGCAGTGTAGGACAGGGGCAGAGCGAGCAGTACTTC.

The chain employs TRBV28 and TRBJ1-3, with 7 positions matching TRBD1. CDR3 length: 14 residues. CDR1 is MDHEN, CDR2 SYDVKM, per germline. The trim removed 9 bases at V and 2 bases at J, leaving 7 bases unmatched. As DNA, the CDR3 is TGTGCCAGTTTGGACAGGTCCGCTGGAAACACCATATATTTT. Translated, it gives CASLDRSAGNTIYF.

The rearrangement uses TRBV7-2 and TRBJ1-2; 7 positions agree with TRBD1. Germline values: CDR1 SGHTA, CDR2 FQGNSA. V was clipped by 5 bases and J by 0 bases; unmatched bases: 6. This CDR3 comprises 15 residues. CDR3 in amino acids: CASSHGTAANYGYTF. DNA for the CDR3: TGTGCCAGCAGCCACGGGACAGCTGCTAACTATGGCTACACCTTC. Full variable domain (missing parts from reference TRBV7-2 and TRBJ1-2): GAGVSQSPSNKVTEKGKDVELRCDPISGHTALYWYRQSLGQGLEFLIYFQGNSAPDKSGLPSDRFSAERTGGSVSTLTIQRTQQEDSAVYLCASSHGTAANYGYTFGSGTRLTVV.

V gene TRBV6-1 combines with J gene TRBJ2-5; D unclear. The CDR3 consists of 13 residues. Between the trimmed V and J ends, which lost 6 bases and 7 bases, there was a span of 15 bases. In germline, CDR1 is MNHNS, CDR2 SASEGT. The CDR3 DNA is TGTGCCAGCAGCGCCCTACTCCGAGGGACCCAGTACTTC. As protein: CASSALLRGTQYF.

About this clone itself: A read error may account for a junction end that differs from germline. The rearrangement joins TRBV7-2 to TRBJ2-3, with D perhaps matching TRBD2 (5 bases). Looked up from germline, CDR1 is SGHTA and CDR2 is FQGNSA. CDR3 length equals 12 residues. Written as DNA, the CDR3 is TGTGCCAGCAGCTTAGCGGCCGGCGCGGGTTGTTTT. It yields the protein CASSLAAGAGCF.

The chain is built from TRBV11-2 and TRBJ2-5, with 9 bases that match TRBD1. The CDR3 sequence is 14 residues long. The V segment lost 1 base and the J segment 9 bases; nucleotides outside the gene matches: 6. The germline V gene has CDR1 SGHAT and CDR2 FQNNGV. The CDR3 region is CASSLGGDRAAQYF. The CDR3 coding sequence is TGTGCCAGCAGCTTAGGGGGGGACAGGGCGGCCCAGTACTTC.

The rearrangement uses TRBV25-1 and TRBJ2-7; TRBD1 might be the D (6 bases). This CDR3 comprises 13 residues. CDR1 is MGHDK and CDR2 is SYGVNS in the germline V gene. The V end was cut by 5 bases, the J end by 0 bases, with 8 bases between. The CDR3 nucleotides are TGTGCCAGCAGTAAGGACAGCTCCTACGAGCAGTACTTC. This gives the protein CASSKDSSYEQYF.